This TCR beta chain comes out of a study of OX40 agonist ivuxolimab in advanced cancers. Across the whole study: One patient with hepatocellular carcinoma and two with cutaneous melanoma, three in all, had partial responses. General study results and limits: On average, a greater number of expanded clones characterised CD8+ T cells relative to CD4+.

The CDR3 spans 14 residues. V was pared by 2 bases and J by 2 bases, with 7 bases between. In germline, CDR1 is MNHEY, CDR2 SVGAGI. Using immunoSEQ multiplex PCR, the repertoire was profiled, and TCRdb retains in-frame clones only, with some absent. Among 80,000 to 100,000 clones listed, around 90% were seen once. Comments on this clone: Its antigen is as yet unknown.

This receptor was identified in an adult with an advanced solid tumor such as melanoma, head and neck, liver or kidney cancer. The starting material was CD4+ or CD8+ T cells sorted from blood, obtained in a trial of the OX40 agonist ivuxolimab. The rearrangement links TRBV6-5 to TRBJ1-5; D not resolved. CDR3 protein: CASSYRDGNQPQHF. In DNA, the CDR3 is TGTGCCAGCAGTTACAGGGATGGCAATCAGCCCCAGCATTTT.